A single T cell receptor (beta chain) is shown here with its context. This record belongs to a study of blood T cell repertoires in COVID-19. Germline V gene data show CDR1 as SGHAT and CDR2 as FQNNGV. This CDR3 comprises 17 residues. The V segment lost 1 base and the J segment 4 bases; nucleotides outside the gene matches: 5. This table comes from immunoSEQ multiplex PCR, and its TCRdb copy is limited to in-frame clones, with some not included. The sample has 300,000 or so clones; about 90% are singletons. This chain links TRBV11-2 with TRBJ2-1; 12 bases line up with TRBD2. The sample taken for sequencing was peripheral blood. This clonotype was obtained from a woman aged 40 to 50 with acute or convalescent COVID-19. The CDR3 region is CASSLGLTSGSYNEQFF. The CDR3 DNA follows: TGTGCCAGCAGCTTAGGTCTGACTAGCGGGAGTTACAATGAGCAGTTCTTC.